This TCR beta chain was found in a study of blood T cell repertoires in COVID-19. Study as a whole: In each case, the material was cDNA or gDNA derived from T cells, B-cell-depleted T cells, or PBMCs.

The CDR3 has 12 amino acids. The V and J ends lost 5 bases and 2 bases respectively, with 7 bases between them. Germline assignment: CDR1 LNHDA and CDR2 SQIVND (reference sequence). Profiling relied on immunoSEQ multiplex PCR, and the TCRdb table lists in-frame clones only, not all of them. The sample includes about 220,000 clones, around 84% of them seen just once. The V call is TRBV19, the J call TRBJ2-7; D is uncertain. This sequence originates from a young man with active or convalescent COVID-19. Specimen: peripheral blood. The CDR3 region has the DNA TGTGCCAGTAGTCAGGTTCCCTACGAGCAGTACTTC. Protein product: CASSQVPYEQYF.